This entry lists 30 T cell receptor beta chains sequenced from one sample in a study of cytomegalovirus exposure and HLA in healthy donors. 60 Vbeta and 13 Jbeta primers were used in PCR. The data were produced by immunoSEQ multiplex PCR, yet TCRdb's version contains in-frame clones alone and is incomplete. The sample carries 95,000 to 150,000 clones, about 10% recorded once. The sequenced material came from PBMCs. These receptors came from a woman in her late teens or twenties in good health and CMV-seropositive.

This clone was found a few times. The J gene is TRBJ1-1, the V gene TRBV11-2, with D unclear. The length of the CDR3 is 13 residues. Germline CDR1 is SGHAT and CDR2 is FQNNGV. V dropped 2 bases and J dropped 5 bases, with 9 bases sitting between them. The CDR3 region is CASSLWERTEAFF. Here the CDR3 DNA reads TGTGCCAGCAGCTTATGGGAGAGAACTGAAGCTTTCTTT.

A few counts support this clone. The V and J genes are TRBV28 and TRBJ2-7, with D tentatively TRBD2 (6 bases). The CDR3 is made up of 14 amino acids. Germline loops: CDR1 MDHEN, CDR2 SYDVKM. Trimming cost V 7 bases and J 0 bases, with 13 bases left between them. The CDR3: CASIPGGSSYEQYF. In nucleotides, the CDR3 is TGTGCCAGCATCCCCGGGGGTAGCTCCTACGAGCAGTACTTC.

The V and J genes are TRBV6-5 and TRBJ1-1; 7 nucleotides align to TRBD1. Germline lookup yields CDR1 MNHEY and CDR2 SVGAGI. The CDR3 is 15 residues long. V lost 5 bases and J lost 7; bases outside the gene matches: 13. DNA for the CDR3: TGTGCCAGCAGTCCCCTGGGGGGACAGAATCTTGAAGCTTTCTTT. Amino acid sequence: CASSPLGGQNLEAFF.

The chain couples TRBV6-1 to TRBJ1-6, with D maybe TRBD1 (6 bases). Trimming cost V 3 bases and J 14 bases, with 14 bases left between them. Germline CDR1 MNHNS, CDR2 SASEGT. This CDR3 has 13 amino acids. The CDR3 loop is CASSDGYRETLHF. Here the CDR3 DNA reads TGTGCCAGCAGTGACGGGTACAGGGAGACCCTCCACTTT.

The gene calls are TRBV29-1 and TRBJ2-1; D perhaps matches TRBD2 (5 bases). CDR3 size: 14 residues. V was clipped by 3 bases and J by 4 bases, with 13 bases between them. Germline CDR1 reads SQVTM; CDR2 reads ANQGSEA. CDR3 bases: TGCAGCGTTGATGAAAGCGGAGCTTACAATGAGCAGTTCTTC. Protein product: CSVDESGAYNEQFF.

This chain connects TRBV5-4 to TRBJ2-1; 7 nucleotides line up with TRBD2. This CDR3 is built from 15 residues. V shed 2 bases, J shed 6 bases, and the junction held 8 bases outside the gene matches. Germline CDR1 is SGHNT and CDR2 is YYREEE (reference sequence). The CDR3 DNA reads TGTGCCAGCAGCTTAGCGGGATCGGGACTCAATGAGCAGTTCTTC. Translation gives CASSLAGSGLNEQFF. The whole variable domain, remainder taken from reference TRBV5-4 and TRBJ2-1, is ETGVTQSPTHLIKTRGQQVTLRCSSQSGHNTVSWYQQALGQGPQFIFQYYREEENGRGNFPPRFSGLQFPNYSSELNVNALELDDSALYLCASSLAGSGLNEQFFGPGTRLTVL.

This clone was seen a few times. This chain joins TRBV7-9 and TRBJ1-4, with D uncertain. V was shortened by 3 bases and J by 8 bases, with 7 bases between the two germline ends. The CDR3 sequence is 12 residues long. Looked up from germline, CDR1 is SEHNR and CDR2 is FQNEAQ (reference sequence). Written as DNA, the CDR3 is TGTGCCAGCAGCTTGGCAGAAGAAAAACTGTTTTTT. This sequence encodes CASSLAEEKLFF.

V usage is TRBV7-2 and J usage is TRBJ1-2, with D perhaps TRBD1 (5 bases). Germline values: CDR1 SGHTA, CDR2 FQGNSA. The CDR3 is 14 residues long. V gave up 5 bases and J gave up 4 bases, with 14 bases separating them. The CDR3 DNA reads TGTGCCAGCAGCACCCGACAGAGCTCCTATGGCTACACCTTC. Amino acid sequence: CASSTRQSSYGYTF.

The chain carries TRBV19 and TRBJ2-2, with TRBD2 matching 7 bases. Germline CDR1 is LNHDA and CDR2 is SQIVND (reference sequence). The V segment lost 5 bases and the J segment 7 bases; nucleotides outside the gene matches: 10. The CDR3 extends over 15 amino acids. CDR3 residues: CASSLRGRAYGELFF. CDR3 sequence (DNA): TGTGCCAGTAGTCTTCGTGGGAGGGCCTACGGGGAGCTGTTTTTT.

This clone turned up a few times. V gene TRBV7-8 combines with J gene TRBJ2-3; TRBD2 matches 8 bases. Germline values: CDR1 SGHVS, CDR2 FQNEAQ. The CDR3 runs to 18 residues. V lost 5 bases to trimming and J lost 0 bases; unmatched junction nucleotides: 13. CDR3 sequence reads: CASSRLAIPITSTDTQYF. The CDR3, as DNA: TGTGCCAGCAGCCGACTAGCGATCCCTATTACTAGCACAGATACGCAGTATTTT.

The CDR3 loop reads CSAPIPVGYTF. CDR3 nucleotides: TGCAGTGCTCCTATCCCGGTTGGCTACACCTTC. J is TRBJ1-2 and V is TRBV20-1; no definite D call. Germline lookup yields CDR1 DFQATT and CDR2 SNEGSKA (reference sequence). The CDR3 runs to 11 residues. Between the trimmed V and J ends, which lost 5 bases and 7 bases, there was a span of 11 bases.

The chain has TRBV19 and TRBJ1-5; possibly TRBD1 for D (5 bases). V was trimmed by 6 bases and J by 0 bases, leaving 15 bases between them. In germline, CDR1 is LNHDA, CDR2 SQIVND (reference sequence). The CDR3 totals 16 residues. CDR3 amino acids: CASRAGGGSSNQPQHF. In nucleotides, the CDR3 is TGTGCCAGTAGGGCCGGCGGGGGTTCTAGCAATCAGCCCCAGCATTTT.

The CDR3 sequence is CASREGTAIYEQYF. The DNA of the CDR3 is TGTGCCAGCAGGGAGGGGACAGCAATCTACGAGCAGTACTTC. The genes are TRBV28 and TRBJ2-7; D possibly corresponds to TRBD1 (7 bases). V dropped 6 bases and J dropped 3 bases, with 15 bases sitting between them. Germline V gene data show CDR1 as MDHEN and CDR2 as SYDVKM. The CDR3 loop spans 14 amino acids.

This clone was seen only a few times. This chain links TRBV9 with TRBJ1-5; weak D call: TRBD1 (6 bases). The V gene lost 2 bases and the J gene lost 2 bases, with 11 bases spanning the gap. CDR1 and CDR2 from the germline V gene are SGDLS and YYNGEE. The CDR3 consists of 15 residues. The CDR3: CASSVEGGGNQPQHF. The CDR3 nucleotides read TGTGCCAGCAGCGTGGAAGGGGGTGGCAATCAGCCCCAGCATTTT.

The rearrangement links TRBV6-1 to TRBJ2-2; the D is unclear. V was cut by 8 bases and J by 6 bases, with 4 bases left in between. The CDR3 extends over 10 amino acids. Looked up from germline, CDR1 is MNHNS and CDR2 is SASEGT. The CDR3 DNA sequence: TGTGCCAGCGACTCCGGGGAGCTGTTTTTT. Its protein product is CASDSGELFF.

This chain joins TRBV6-6 and TRBJ1-5, with a weak D call TRBD1 (6 bases). CDR3 length: 13 amino acids. The V end was cut by 4 bases, the J end by 7 bases, with 11 bases between. CDR1 is MNHNY, CDR2 SVGAGI, per germline (reference sequence). The CDR3 DNA sequence: TGTGCCAGCAGTTCCTCAGGGGTCCAGCCCCAGCATTTT. It encodes CASSSSGVQPQHF.

The genes are TRBV19 and TRBJ2-7; TRBD2 matches at 7 bases. Germline lookup yields CDR1 LNHDA and CDR2 SQIVND (reference sequence). The CDR3 is made up of 13 amino acids. The trim removed 5 bases at V and 3 bases at J, leaving 4 bases unmatched. The CDR3 nucleotides are TGTGCCAGTAGTGATGGGACTATCTACGAGCAGTACTTC. It codes for CASSDGTIYEQYF. The full variable domain, completed using reference TRBV19 and TRBJ2-7, is DGGITQSPKYLFRKEGQNVTLSCEQNLNHDAMYWYRQDPGQGLRLIYYSQIVNDFQKGDIAEGYSVSREKKESFPLTVTSAQKNPTAFYLCASSDGTIYEQYFGPGTRLTVT.

This clone showed up just a few times. The chain links TRBV5-1 to TRBJ2-7, with TRBD2 matching over 11 bases. Germline CDR1 and CDR2: SGHRS and YFSETQ. The CDR3 sequence is 18 residues long. The junction had 19 bases not matched to a gene; V was cut back by 4 bases and J by 7 bases. CDR3 sequence: CASSPGPPSGRSRREQYF. CDR3 bases: TGCGCCAGCAGCCCTGGACCCCCTAGCGGGAGGTCCAGAAGGGAGCAGTACTTC.

The V and J genes are TRBV7-9 and TRBJ2-7; 7 nucleotides align to TRBD2. The CDR3 runs 15 residues. Germline values: CDR1 SEHNR, CDR2 FQNEAQ (reference sequence). V lost 5 bases, J lost 2 bases, and 9 bases stayed unmatched. The CDR3 DNA is TGTGCCAGCAGCCCAGGCGGGGGTGGAACCTACGAGCAGTACTTC. Its protein is CASSPGGGGTYEQYF. The whole variable domain, remainder taken from reference TRBV7-9 and TRBJ2-7, is DTGVSQNPRHKITKRGQNVTFRCDPISEHNRLYWYRQTLGQGPEFLTYFQNEAQLEKSRLLSDRFSAERPKGSFSTLEIQRTEQGDSAMYLCASSPGGGGTYEQYFGPGTRLTVT.

The V call is TRBV20-1, the J call TRBJ2-7; D possibly corresponds to TRBD2 (5 bases). CDR1 DFQATT and CDR2 SNEGSKA come from the germline V gene (reference sequence). V was pared by 7 bases and J by 3 bases, with 10 bases between. The length of the CDR3 is 11 residues. DNA for the CDR3: TGCAGTGTGAGTGAGGGCTACGAGCAGTACTTC. Residues: CSVSEGYEQYF.

This clone has just a few counts. The chain is built from TRBV19 and TRBJ1-1; D ambiguous. V was pared by 10 bases and J by 1 base, with 13 bases between. There are 13 residues in the CDR3. Per the germline V gene, CDR1 is LNHDA and CDR2 is SQIVND (reference sequence). The CDR3: CATALTGNTEAFF. In nucleotides, the CDR3 is TGTGCCACCGCCCTGACGGGGAACACTGAAGCTTTCTTT.

This clone came up a few times. J is TRBJ2-7 and V is TRBV6-5; TRBD1 agrees at 9 bases. The germline V gene has CDR1 MNHEY and CDR2 SVGAGI. Losses at the gene ends were 2 bases for V and 4 bases for J; bases not matched to a gene: 9. CDR3 length: 16 residues. CDR3: CASSYGVGTGSYEQYF. The CDR3 DNA is TGTGCCAGCAGTTACGGAGTCGGGACAGGGAGTTACGAGCAGTACTTC.

This clone was detected a few times. This rearrangement joins TRBV25-1 to TRBJ2-7; 10 positions agree with TRBD1. This CDR3 spans 14 amino acids. The trim removed 7 bases at V and 6 bases at J, leaving 9 bases unmatched. Germline V gives CDR1 MGHDK, CDR2 SYGVNS. The CDR3 spells CASNPGQGFGEQYF. CDR3 nucleotides: TGTGCCAGCAATCCGGGACAGGGGTTCGGCGAGCAGTACTTC.

The J gene is TRBJ1-5, the V gene TRBV19; 7 nucleotides line up with TRBD1. J gave up 7 bases and V 4 bases, and 4 bases lay outside the gene matches. The CDR3 runs 13 residues. Germline V CDR1 and CDR2: LNHDA, SQIVND (reference sequence). This CDR3 reads CASSRDRAQPQHF. CDR3 nucleotide sequence: TGTGCCAGTAGTAGAGACAGGGCCCAGCCCCAGCATTTT.

This clone has a handful of counts. J is TRBJ2-2 and V is TRBV5-4, with 9 bases matching TRBD2. From germline, CDR1 is SGHNT and CDR2 YYREEE (reference sequence). Trimming cost V 0 bases and J 5 bases; bases outside gene matches: 5. This CDR3 has 16 amino acids. CDR3 in DNA: TGTGCCAGCAGCTTGGCCGGGACTAGCAAGACCGGGGAGCTGTTTTTT. It translates to CASSLAGTSKTGELFF.

This clone was observed a few times. The chain recombines TRBV5-1 with TRBJ2-1, with TRBD1 as a possible D gene (5 bases). V lost 4 bases to trimming and J lost 4 bases, with 18 bases between them. Germline CDR1 SGHRS, CDR2 YFSETQ. The CDR3 runs to 16 residues. The CDR3 reads CASSLNQRGGYNEQFF. The CDR3 DNA reads as TGCGCCAGCAGCCTAAATCAAAGGGGTGGATACAATGAGCAGTTCTTC.

This rearrangement joins TRBV19 to TRBJ1-5, with D perhaps matching TRBD1 (5 bases). Trimming stripped 1 base from V and 4 bases from J, with 14 bases between. The CDR3 totals 16 residues. The germline CDR1 and CDR2 sequences are LNHDA and SQIVND (reference sequence). This chain's CDR3 is CASSIALDSPNQPQHF. The CDR3 region has the DNA TGTGCCAGTAGTATAGCCCTAGACAGCCCTAATCAGCCCCAGCATTTT.

This chain joins TRBV6-1 and TRBJ2-2; weak D call: TRBD2 (6 bases). Looked up from germline, CDR1 is MNHNS and CDR2 is SASEGT. The CDR3 consists of 14 residues. Trimming pared 6 bases from V and 4 bases from J, leaving 12 bases between. In DNA, the CDR3 is TGTGCCAGCAGGTCCGGGAGATTCACCGGGGAGCTGTTTTTT. Its protein is CASRSGRFTGELFF.

CDR3 sequence: CAISISGLAGSTDTQYF. CDR3 sequence (DNA): TGTGCCATCTCGATATCGGGACTAGCGGGATCTACGGATACGCAGTATTTT. The chain employs TRBV10-3 and TRBJ2-3; 13 nucleotides agree with TRBD2. V lost 8 bases to trimming and J lost 6 bases; unmatched junction nucleotides: 14. This CDR3 region has 17 residues. Germline lookup yields CDR1 ENHRY and CDR2 SYGVKD.

V usage is TRBV27 and J usage is TRBJ2-7, with 9 bases fitting TRBD2. Germline CDR1 and CDR2: MNHEY and SMNVEV (reference sequence). The CDR3 runs to 16 residues. V lost 5 bases to trimming and J lost 2 bases; unmatched junction nucleotides: 10. CDR3 sequence: CASSQASSGATYEQYF. The CDR3 region has the DNA TGTGCCAGCAGTCAAGCGTCTAGCGGGGCCACCTACGAGCAGTACTTC.